The 29 T cell receptor beta chains reported below all come from one sample, sequenced in a study of blood T cell repertoires in COVID-19. Clones were sequenced by immunoSEQ multiplex PCR, and TCRdb holds only the in-frame ones, with some missing. The sample yields around 190,000 clones, around 83% seen once. Sequencing was done on a sample of peripheral blood. These receptors came from a woman of 80 years or more with acute or convalescent COVID-19.

The chain is built from TRBV9 and TRBJ1-2, with a tentative D call TRBD1 (6 bases). The CDR3 has 12 residues. Germline V gene sequence: CDR1 SGDLS, CDR2 YYNGEE. Trimming took off 7 bases at V and 7 bases at J, with 14 bases between the two ends. CDR3 in DNA: TGTGCCAGCGGGTGGGGGCTAGGTGGCTACACCTTC. Its translation: CASGWGLGGYTF.

The chain recombines TRBV19 with TRBJ1-2; unclear D gene. Germline V gives CDR1 LNHDA, CDR2 SQIVND (reference sequence). Trimming cost V 3 bases and J 5 bases, with 10 bases left between them. The CDR3 has 13 residues. CDR3 DNA: TGTGCCAGTAGTATCGACTATACTTATGGCTACACCTTC. Its translation is CASSIDYTYGYTF.

The J gene is TRBJ1-1, the V gene TRBV5-1; TRBD1 aligns across 8 bases. Germline values: CDR1 SGHRS, CDR2 YFSETQ. V gave up 4 bases and J gave up 5 bases; unmatched junction bases: 7. This CDR3 has 14 amino acids. This chain's CDR3 is CASSTGQELTEAFF. In nucleotides, the CDR3 is TGCGCCAGCAGCACGGGACAGGAGTTAACTGAAGCTTTCTTT.

V and J are TRBV15 and TRBJ2-5, with D possibly TRBD2 on 5 matching bases. Deletions cut 2 bases from V and 2 bases from J, with 9 bases between. Germline CDR1 is LNHNV and CDR2 is YYDKDF (reference sequence). The CDR3 is made up of 14 amino acids. CDR3 amino acids: CATSRSGGQETQYF. CDR3 coding DNA: TGTGCCACCAGCAGAAGTGGCGGGCAAGAGACCCAGTACTTC.

The CDR3 reads CASSDPGHALAQPQHF. CDR3 sequence (DNA): TGTGCCAGTAGCGACCCAGGACACGCACTTGCCCAGCCCCAGCATTTT. The rearrangement joins TRBV19 to TRBJ1-5; D possibly corresponds to TRBD1 (5 bases). This CDR3 is built from 16 residues. The ends were cut back, 6 bases at V and 7 bases at J, with 22 bases in the middle. Germline V gives CDR1 LNHDA, CDR2 SQIVND (reference sequence).

The chain is built from TRBV5-7 and TRBJ2-2; 9 positions match TRBD1. TRBV5-7 is annotated as an ORF whose role is uncertain. The V and J ends lost 2 bases and 7 bases, in that order; junction bases with no gene match: 12. This CDR3 has 17 amino acids. The CDR3 DNA is TGTGCCAGCAGCTTTCTTAATTACAGGGGGCCGAACGGGGAGCTGTTTTTT. This translates into CASSFLNYRGPNGELFF.

The chain carries TRBV29-1 and TRBJ2-2; D possibly corresponds to TRBD2 (5 bases). Germline V gene lookup returns CDR1 SQVTM and CDR2 ANQGSEA. Trimming pared 4 bases from V and 0 bases from J, leaving 9 bases between. CDR3 length: 14 amino acids. The CDR3 sequence: CSVVEDANTGELFF. The CDR3 nucleotides are TGCAGCGTTGTGGAGGACGCGAACACCGGGGAGCTGTTTTTT.

CDR3 protein: CASSLWGQGAEGYTF. The CDR3 DNA reads TGTGCCAGCAGTTTATGGGGGCAGGGGGCGGAAGGCTACACCTTC. The chain employs TRBV28 and TRBJ1-2; 8 nucleotides align to TRBD1. Germline V gene data show CDR1 as MDHEN and CDR2 as SYDVKM. This CDR3 spans 15 amino acids. J gave up 8 bases and V 0 bases, and 8 bases lay outside the gene matches.

This rearrangement joins TRBV18 to TRBJ1-2; D remains unclear. Germline-derived CDR1 and CDR2 are KGHSH and LQKENI. CDR3 length equals 17 residues. Trimming stripped 3 bases from V and 0 bases from J, with 17 bases between. The CDR3 reads CASSPLMVAPPNYGYTF. CDR3 coding DNA: TGTGCCAGCTCACCGCTTATGGTAGCCCCACCTAACTATGGCTACACCTTC. Complete variable domain (other parts from reference TRBV18 and TRBJ1-2): NAGVMQNPRHLVRRRGQEARLRCSPMKGHSHVYWYRQLPEEGLKFMVYLQKENIIDESGMPKERFSAEFPKEGPSILRIQQVVRGDSAAYFCASSPLMVAPPNYGYTFGSGTRLTVV.

V usage is TRBV4-1 and J usage is TRBJ1-2; unclear D gene. Trimming pared 2 bases from V and 11 bases from J, leaving 15 bases between. Germline values: CDR1 MGHRA, CDR2 YSYEKL. The CDR3 length is 13 residues. The CDR3 DNA is TGCGCCAGCAGCCAATTCCGGGATCCCTTTTACACCTTC. It encodes CASSQFRDPFYTF.

Remarks on this clone: This same CDR3 is encoded by further DNA sequences in the sample. V and J are TRBV18 and TRBJ1-6, with TRBD1 matching 9 bases. This CDR3 spans 14 amino acids. Unmatched junction bases numbered 1, after V lost 3 bases and J lost 7 bases. Germline V lookup: CDR1 KGHSH, CDR2 LQKENI. The chain's CDR3 is CASSPGTGNSPLHF. CDR3 sequence (DNA): TGTGCCAGCTCACCGGGGACAGGGAATTCACCCCTCCACTTT. Using reference TRBV18 and TRBJ1-6 for the parts outside the CDR3, the full variable domain is NAGVMQNPRHLVRRRGQEARLRCSPMKGHSHVYWYRQLPEEGLKFMVYLQKENIIDESGMPKERFSAEFPKEGPSILRIQQVVRGDSAAYFCASSPGTGNSPLHFGNGTRLTVT.

There are a few counts of this clone. The V gene is TRBV6-2 or TRBV6-3, the J gene TRBJ2-1; weak D call: TRBD1 (5 bases). Germline-derived CDR1 and CDR2 are MNHEY and SVGEGT. This CDR3 contains 19 residues. Trimming pared 7 bases from V and 0 bases from J, leaving 25 bases between. DNA for the CDR3: TGTGCCAGCACCCCCCATCTTTGGGGCAGACAAAGCTCCTACAATGAGCAGTTCTTC. Residues: CASTPHLWGRQSSYNEQFF.

This clone has just a few counts. This chain joins TRBV6-6 and TRBJ1-5; 7 bases fit TRBD1. V lost 8 bases to trimming and J lost 0 bases; unmatched junction nucleotides: 7. The germline gives CDR1 MNHNY, CDR2 SVGAGI (reference sequence). This CDR3 region has 15 residues. As DNA, the CDR3 is TGTGCCAGCGGTTTTGGGACAGCTAGCAATCAGCCCCAGCATTTT. As protein: CASGFGTASNQPQHF.

The DNA of the CDR3 is TGTGCCAGCAGTTCGATCAGACAGGGCGACTATGGCTACACCTTC. Encoded protein: CASSSIRQGDYGYTF. The V and J genes are TRBV28 and TRBJ1-2, with 7 positions matching TRBD1. V lost 4 bases and J lost 3; bases outside the gene matches: 8. CDR1 and CDR2 from the germline V gene are MDHEN and SYDVKM. The CDR3 is 15 amino acids.

The chain links TRBV7-2 to TRBJ1-1, with D tentatively TRBD1 (5 bases). V dropped 5 bases and J dropped 3 bases, with 13 bases sitting between them. The CDR3 covers 14 residues. Germline CDR1 is SGHTA and CDR2 is FQGNSA. CDR3 DNA sequence: TGTGCCAGCAGCCCCCAGGGATTTTACACTGAAGCTTTCTTT. This sequence encodes CASSPQGFYTEAFF.

The chain recombines TRBV19 with TRBJ1-5; TRBD1 agrees at 9 bases. This CDR3 contains 14 residues. J lost 4 bases, V lost 6 bases, and 4 bases had no gene match. Per germline, CDR1 LNHDA and CDR2 SQIVND (reference sequence). In DNA, the CDR3 is TGTGCCAGTAGCCGGGACAGGGAAAATCAGCCCCAGCATTTT. Protein: CASSRDRENQPQHF. The whole variable domain, remainder taken from reference TRBV19 and TRBJ1-5, is DGGITQSPKYLFRKEGQNVTLSCEQNLNHDAMYWYRQDPGQGLRLIYYSQIVNDFQKGDIAEGYSVSREKKESFPLTVTSAQKNPTAFYLCASSRDRENQPQHFGDGTRLSIL.

The chain is built from TRBV4-1 and TRBJ2-7; D is perhaps TRBD2 (6 bases). Germline V gene lookup returns CDR1 MGHRA and CDR2 YSYEKL. This CDR3 comprises 13 residues. Trimming shortened V by 2 bases and J by 3 bases, and 8 bases separated the two germline ends. This CDR3 is CASSQIGSYEQYF. CDR3 bases: TGCGCCAGCAGCCAAATCGGGAGCTACGAGCAGTACTTC.

The rearrangement uses TRBV6-5 and TRBJ2-1, with D possibly TRBD2 on 5 matching bases. V was clipped by 0 bases and J by 6 bases, with 12 bases between them. The length of the CDR3 is 15 residues. Germline assignment: CDR1 MNHEY and CDR2 SVGAGI. The CDR3 spells CASSYSFGVGNEQFF. Here the CDR3 DNA reads TGTGCCAGCAGTTACTCGTTCGGGGTGGGCAATGAGCAGTTCTTC.

In its sample, this clone was seen once. This rearrangement joins TRBV7-2 to TRBJ1-3; no definite D call. The ends were cut back, 0 bases at V and 0 bases at J, with 12 bases in the middle. Per the germline V gene, CDR1 is SGHTA and CDR2 is FQGNSA. The CDR3 has 17 residues. DNA of the CDR3: TGTGCCAGCAGCTTAGCGAACCCGGGAAGCTCTGGAAACACCATATATTTT. Its protein product is CASSLANPGSSGNTIYF.

The J gene is TRBJ1-5, the V gene TRBV19; 11 bases agree with TRBD1. V was clipped by 4 bases and J by 0 bases; unmatched bases: 17. Germline values: CDR1 LNHDA, CDR2 SQIVND (reference sequence). This CDR3 contains 21 residues. In DNA form, the CDR3 reads TGTGCCAGTAGTACGTACCCCGGGACAGGGGGTGACTATCTTAGCAATCAGCCCCAGCATTTT. As protein: CASSTYPGTGGDYLSNQPQHF.

The J gene is TRBJ1-5, the V gene TRBV7-8; 8 nucleotides align to TRBD1. Trimming cost V 1 base and J 7 bases; bases outside gene matches: 12. This CDR3 is 17 amino acids long. The germline CDR1 and CDR2 sequences are SGHVS and FQNEAQ. CDR3 in amino acids: CASSLVPTGVVGQPQHF. The DNA of the CDR3 is TGTGCCAGCAGCTTAGTCCCGACAGGGGTGGTTGGGCAGCCCCAGCATTTT.

This sequence joins TRBV3-1 (or the pseudogene TRBV3-2) and TRBJ2-3; no clear D gene. Per germline, CDR1 LGHDT and CDR2 YNNKEL (reference sequence). This CDR3 has 16 amino acids. Trimming removed 4 bases from V and 0 bases from J, with 14 bases in between. The CDR3 bases are TGTGCCAGCAGCCTTTCGCCAGCGCCCAGCACAGATACGCAGTATTTT. Residues: CASSLSPAPSTDTQYF.

V gene TRBV12-3 or TRBV12-4 combines with J gene TRBJ2-5; 7 bases fit TRBD1. V shed 6 bases, J shed 4 bases, and the junction held 5 bases outside the gene matches. The CDR3 is 13 amino acids. The CDR3 reads CASRPTGLETQYF. The CDR3 region has the DNA TGTGCCAGCAGGCCGACAGGGTTAGAGACCCAGTACTTC.

This chain connects TRBV5-4 to TRBJ1-2; perhaps TRBD1 as D (6 bases). This CDR3 comprises 14 residues. V was clipped by 4 bases and J by 2 bases, with 12 bases between them. Germline V CDR1 and CDR2: SGHNT, YYREEE (reference sequence). The CDR3: CASSRLDSNYGYTF. The DNA for the CDR3 is TGTGCCAGCAGCCGCCTGGACAGCAACTATGGCTACACCTTC. Filled out from reference TRBV5-4 and TRBJ1-2, the complete variable domain reads ETGVTQSPTHLIKTRGQQVTLRCSSQSGHNTVSWYQQALGQGPQFIFQYYREEENGRGNFPPRFSGLQFPNYSSELNVNALELDDSALYLCASSRLDSNYGYTFGSGTRLTVV.

V gene TRBV11-2 combines with J gene TRBJ2-2; 12 nucleotides match TRBD2. The CDR3 contains 18 residues. With 1 base clipped from V and 4 bases from J, the junction kept 7 bases outside the gene matches. From germline, CDR1 is SGHAT and CDR2 FQNNGV. The CDR3 nucleotides are TGTGCCAGCAGCTTAGGTCTAGCGGGAGGGCGAGGCACCGGGGAGCTGTTTTTT. Amino acid sequence: CASSLGLAGGRGTGELFF.

The chain links TRBV12-3 or TRBV12-4 to TRBJ1-2, with a tentative D call TRBD1 (6 bases). Trimming removed 5 bases at V and 4 bases at J, with 8 bases between. This CDR3 spans 12 amino acids. The CDR3 here is CASSPGVYGYTF. The CDR3 DNA is TGTGCCAGCAGTCCAGGGGTCTATGGCTACACCTTC.

The chain carries TRBV10-1 and TRBJ2-5, with D perhaps matching TRBD1 (6 bases). V was shortened by 6 bases and J by 5 bases, with 22 bases between the two germline ends. This CDR3 is 16 amino acids long. Germline values: CDR1 WNHNN, CDR2 SYGVQD (reference sequence). CDR3 nucleotides: TGCGCCAGCAGGGGGGCCGGGGAAGAAGAAGGTGAGACCCAGTACTTC. Its protein is CASRGAGEEEGETQYF.

The CDR3 sequence: CASSYAGVDIQYF. CDR3 nucleotide sequence: TGTGCCAGCAGTTACGCTGGAGTAGACATTCAGTACTTC. This sequence joins TRBV6-2 or TRBV6-3 and TRBJ2-4; unclear D gene. Trimming took 2 bases from V and 8 from J, leaving 10 bases between them. The CDR3 is 13 residues long. The V gene's germline CDR1 is MNHEY and CDR2 SVGEGT.

The chain recombines TRBV28 with TRBJ1-2; D is possibly TRBD1 (5 bases). CDR3 size: 19 residues. In germline, CDR1 is MDHEN, CDR2 SYDVKM. Trimming cost V 2 bases and J 8 bases, with 30 bases left between them. In nucleotides, the CDR3 is TGTGCCAGCAGTTTACCCAACTCCCTCTCGGCAGGGAGGATCGGGGGCTACACCTTC. This translates into CASSLPNSLSAGRIGGYTF.